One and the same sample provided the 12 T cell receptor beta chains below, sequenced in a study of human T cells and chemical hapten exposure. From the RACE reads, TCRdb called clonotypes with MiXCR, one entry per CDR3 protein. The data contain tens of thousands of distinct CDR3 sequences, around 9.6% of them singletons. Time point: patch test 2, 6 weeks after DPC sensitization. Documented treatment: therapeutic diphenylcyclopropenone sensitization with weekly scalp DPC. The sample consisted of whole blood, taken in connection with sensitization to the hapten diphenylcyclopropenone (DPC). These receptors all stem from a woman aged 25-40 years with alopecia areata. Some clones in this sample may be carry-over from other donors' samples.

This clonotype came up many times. The CDR3 DNA reads TGCAGTGCTGGCCGTCTAGCGGGGGGGGTGGAGACCCAGTACTTC. Translating gives CSAGRLAGGVETQYF. The gene calls are TRBV20-1 and TRBJ2-5, with 12 bases lining up with TRBD2. Looked up from germline, CDR1 is DFQATT and CDR2 is SNEGSKA (reference sequence). With 5 bases clipped from V and 5 bases from J, the junction kept 9 bases outside the gene matches. CDR3 length: 15 residues.

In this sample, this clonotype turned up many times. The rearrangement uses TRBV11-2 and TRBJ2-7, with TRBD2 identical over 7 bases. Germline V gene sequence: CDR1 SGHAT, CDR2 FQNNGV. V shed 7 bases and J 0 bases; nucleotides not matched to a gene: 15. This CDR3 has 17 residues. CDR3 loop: CASTQPIPGGGSYEQYF. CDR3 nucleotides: TGTGCCAGCACCCAACCCATCCCCGGCGGGGGCTCCTACGAGCAGTACTTC. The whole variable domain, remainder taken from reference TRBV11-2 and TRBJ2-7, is EAGVAQSPRYKIIEKRQSVAFWCNPISGHATLYWYQQILGQGPKLLIQFQNNGVVDDSQLPKDRFSAERLKGVDSTLKIQPAKLEDSAVYLCASTQPIPGGGSYEQYFGPGTRLTVT.

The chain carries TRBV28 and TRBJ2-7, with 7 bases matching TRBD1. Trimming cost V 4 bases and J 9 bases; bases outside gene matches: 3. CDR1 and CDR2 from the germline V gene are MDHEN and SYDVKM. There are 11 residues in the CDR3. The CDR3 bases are TGTGCCAGCAGTTACAGGGGCGGGCAGTACTTC. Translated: CASSYRGGQYF.

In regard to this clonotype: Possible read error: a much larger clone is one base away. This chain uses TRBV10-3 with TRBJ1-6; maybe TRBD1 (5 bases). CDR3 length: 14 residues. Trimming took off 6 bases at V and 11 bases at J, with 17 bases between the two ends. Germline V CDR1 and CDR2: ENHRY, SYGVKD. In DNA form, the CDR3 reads TGTGCCATCAGGGATGACAGCCGGGCGCCACCCCTCCACTTT. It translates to CAIRDDSRAPPLHF.

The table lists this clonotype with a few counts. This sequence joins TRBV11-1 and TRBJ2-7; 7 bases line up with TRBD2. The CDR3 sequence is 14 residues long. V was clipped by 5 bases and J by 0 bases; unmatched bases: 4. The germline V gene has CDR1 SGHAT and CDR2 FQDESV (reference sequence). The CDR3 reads CASSLLANSYEQYF. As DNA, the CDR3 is TGTGCCAGCAGCCTACTAGCGAACTCCTACGAGCAGTACTTC.

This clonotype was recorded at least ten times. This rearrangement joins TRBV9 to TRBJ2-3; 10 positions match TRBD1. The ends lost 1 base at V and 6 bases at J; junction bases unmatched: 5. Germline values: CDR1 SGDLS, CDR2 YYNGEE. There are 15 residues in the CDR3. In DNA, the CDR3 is TGTGCCAGCAGCGTACGGACAGGGGGATGGGATACGCAGTATTTT. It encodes CASSVRTGGWDTQYF. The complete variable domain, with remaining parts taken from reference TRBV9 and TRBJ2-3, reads DSGVTQTPKHLITATGQRVTLRCSPRSGDLSVYWYQQSLDQGLQFLIQYYNGEERAKGNILERFSAQQFPDLHSELNLSSLELGDSALYFCASSVRTGGWDTQYFGPGTRLTVL.

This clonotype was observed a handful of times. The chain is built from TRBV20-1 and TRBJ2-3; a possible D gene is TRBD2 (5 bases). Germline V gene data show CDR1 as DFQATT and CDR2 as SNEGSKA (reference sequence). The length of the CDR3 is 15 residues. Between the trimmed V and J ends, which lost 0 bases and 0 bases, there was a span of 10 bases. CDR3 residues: CSARDRTLSTDTQYF. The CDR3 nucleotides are TGCAGTGCTAGAGACAGGACTCTCAGCACAGATACGCAGTATTTT.

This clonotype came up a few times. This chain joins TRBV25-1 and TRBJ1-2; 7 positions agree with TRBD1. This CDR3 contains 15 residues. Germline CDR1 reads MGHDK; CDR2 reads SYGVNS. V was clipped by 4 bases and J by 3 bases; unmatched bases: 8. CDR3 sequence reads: CASSAQNRGDYGYTF. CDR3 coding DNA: TGTGCCAGCAGTGCCCAGAACAGGGGAGACTATGGCTACACCTTC.

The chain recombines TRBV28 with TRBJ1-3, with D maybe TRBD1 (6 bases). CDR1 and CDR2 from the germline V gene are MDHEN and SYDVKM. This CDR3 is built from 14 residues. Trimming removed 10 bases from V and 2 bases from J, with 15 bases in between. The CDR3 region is CANRTGLTGNTIYF. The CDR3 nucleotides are TGTGCCAACAGAACAGGGTTGACTGGAAACACCATATATTTT.

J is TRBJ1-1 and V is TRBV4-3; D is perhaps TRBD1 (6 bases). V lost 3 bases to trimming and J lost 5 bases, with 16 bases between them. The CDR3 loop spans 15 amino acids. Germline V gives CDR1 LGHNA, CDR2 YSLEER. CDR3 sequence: CASSHDMGGRTEAFF. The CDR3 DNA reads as TGCGCCAGCAGCCATGACATGGGGGGGCGGACTGAAGCTTTCTTT.

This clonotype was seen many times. The CDR3 protein is CASSQETPGGGYGYTF. Written as DNA, the CDR3 is TGTGCCAGCAGCCAAGAAACCCCCGGGGGAGGCTATGGCTACACCTTC. V is TRBV4-2 and J is TRBJ1-2, with D possibly being TRBD1 (5 bases). This CDR3 is 16 amino acids long. The ends were cut back, 0 bases at V and 4 bases at J, with 15 bases in the middle. CDR1 is LGHNA, CDR2 YNFKEQ, per germline.

The CDR3 loop reads CASSLAGYTEAFF. CDR3 in DNA: TGTGCCAGCAGCTTAGCCGGCTACACTGAAGCTTTCTTT. The rearrangement links TRBV11-2 to TRBJ1-1; D remains unclear. Germline V gene data show CDR1 as SGHAT and CDR2 as FQNNGV. The CDR3 totals 13 residues. V was clipped by 1 base and J by 3 bases, with 6 bases between them.